A single sample gave rise to the 17 T cell receptor beta chains below, sequenced in a study of blood T cells in healthy people across ages. Using a J-beta primer mix together with a sample-barcoded 5' primer, a second PCR was run for roughly 7 to 12 cycles. Using its own MiXCR run on the 5' RACE reads, TCRdb lists one record per CDR3 protein. Here the sample spans hundreds of thousands of distinct CDR3 sequences, 35% to 50% being singletons. The specimen sequenced was blood. All receptors come from a man aged 80 or over in good health.

V is TRBV12-3 or TRBV12-4 and J is TRBJ2-5; TRBD1 agrees at 10 bases. TRBJ2-7 matches the DNA end more closely, so the J call is doubtful. The CDR3 sequence is 16 residues long. The CDR3 spells CASREGVGTGAYEQYF. The CDR3 nucleotides read TGTGCCAGCAGAGAGGGAGTAGGGACAGGGGCCTACGAGCAGTACTTC.

On this clonotype itself: Being one base from a much bigger clone, this may be a read error. This chain uses TRBV3-1 with TRBJ2-5; a possible D gene is TRBD1 (6 bases). In germline, CDR1 is LGHDT, CDR2 YNNKEL (reference sequence). This CDR3 has 16 amino acids. V was shortened by 1 base and J by 4 bases, with 16 bases between the two germline ends. CDR3 sequence (DNA): TGTGCCAGCAGCCAAGGGGGGCAGGGGCAAGGAGAGACCCAGTACTTC. Translation: CASSQGGQGQGETQYF.

This clonotype was recorded a few times. The chain employs TRBV27 and TRBJ1-1, with D unclear. This CDR3 comprises 13 residues. Germline CDR1 MNHEY, CDR2 SMNVEV (reference sequence). With 5 bases removed from V and 1 base from J, the gap between germline ends came to 8 bases. The CDR3 loop is CASSQRENTEAFF. For the CDR3, the DNA is TGTGCCAGCAGTCAAAGAGAGAACACTGAAGCTTTCTTT.

A remark on this clonotype: Its ends do not fully match the called genes, so a read error is possible. This rearrangement joins TRBV27 to TRBJ2-1, with D perhaps matching TRBD1 or TRBD2 (5 bases each). The CDR3 length is 14 residues. CDR1 MNHEY and CDR2 SMNVEV come from the germline V gene (reference sequence). CDR3 sequence (DNA): TGCCGACGGGGCCTCGTAGACCGGGATAATGAGCAGTTCTTC. Translated: CRRGLVDRDNEQFF.

V gene TRBV7-2 combines with J gene TRBJ2-3; 8 bases agree with TRBD2. Germline lookup yields CDR1 SGHTA and CDR2 FQGNSA. The CDR3 covers 17 residues. The V segment lost 2 bases and the J segment 2 bases; nucleotides outside the gene matches: 9. CDR3 loop: CASSLSLAGLPTDTQYF. The CDR3 region has the DNA TGTGCCAGCAGCTTATCCCTAGCGGGTCTACCCACAGATACGCAGTATTTT.

This clonotype has only one observation. CDR3 nucleotide sequence: TGTGCCAGCAGCTTAGGTCTGTGGCGGGGGGCCCACAATGAGCAGTTCTTC. Translating it yields CASSLGLWRGAHNEQFF. The chain joins TRBV7-6 to TRBJ2-1, with TRBD2 matching 8 bases. Trimming took 1 base from V and 5 from J; bases not matched to a gene: 10. In germline, CDR1 is SGHVS, CDR2 FNYEAQ. This CDR3 has 17 amino acids.

Points on this clonotype: Possible read error: a much larger clone is one base away. The chain uses TRBV12-3 or TRBV12-4 and TRBJ2-3; TRBD1 matches 9 bases. The CDR3 runs to 15 residues. Trimming took 4 bases from V and 4 from J; bases not matched to a gene: 6. CDR3 nucleotides: TGTGCCAGCAGTTCCGGGACAGGGAGAGCAGATACGCAGTATTTT. Protein product: CASSSGTGRADTQYF.

This clonotype was seen more than once but under ten times. The chain combines TRBV29-1 with TRBJ2-3; TRBD2 matches 11 bases. The length of the CDR3 is 14 residues. Looked up from germline, CDR1 is SQVTM and CDR2 is ANQGSEA. The trim removed 6 bases at V and 6 bases at J, leaving 8 bases unmatched. CDR3 sequence: CSVLTSGSWDTQYF. CDR3 in DNA: TGCAGCGTCCTTACTAGCGGGAGTTGGGATACGCAGTATTTT.

J is TRBJ1-1 and V is TRBV5-1, with a weak D call TRBD1 (6 bases). The CDR3 runs 15 residues. Germline-derived CDR1 and CDR2 are SGHRS and YFSETQ. V gave up 0 bases and J gave up 9 bases, with 18 bases separating them. The CDR3 sequence: CASSLEGGSTGQAFF. Here the CDR3 DNA reads TGCGCCAGCAGCTTGGAAGGGGGTTCTACGGGGCAAGCTTTCTTT.

This chain connects TRBV6-2 or TRBV6-3 to TRBJ2-7; no clear D. The CDR3 spans 10 residues. V was shortened by 6 bases and J by 6 bases, with 6 bases between the two germline ends. CDR1 is MNHEY, CDR2 SVGEGT, per germline. This chain's CDR3 is CASRKSEQYF. The DNA of the CDR3 is TGTGCCAGCAGAAAGAGCGAGCAGTACTTC.

CDR3: CASSEWGSNTEAFF. The CDR3 region has the DNA TGTGCCAGCAGTGAATGGGGCTCGAACACTGAAGCTTTCTTT. The J gene is TRBJ1-1, the V gene TRBV25-1, with a possible D match to TRBD1 (5 bases). With 1 base removed from V and 1 base from J, the gap between germline ends came to 7 bases. The germline CDR1 and CDR2 sequences are MGHDK and SYGVNS. The CDR3 extends over 14 amino acids.

The rearrangement joins TRBV29-1 to TRBJ2-5, with D maybe TRBD2 (6 bases). V lost 3 bases and J lost 7, with 15 bases in between. The germline CDR1 and CDR2 sequences are SQVTM and ANQGSEA. The length of the CDR3 is 13 residues. In DNA form, the CDR3 reads TGCAGCGTTGAGGTTAAGGAGGGAGGGACCCAGTACTTC. Translated, it gives CSVEVKEGGTQYF.

This clonotype showed up many times. The genes are TRBV6-5 and TRBJ1-2; 7 bases fit TRBD1. The junction had 8 bases not matched to a gene; V was cut back by 3 bases and J by 4 bases. The germline V gene has CDR1 MNHEY and CDR2 SVGAGI. This CDR3 comprises 15 residues. For the CDR3, the DNA is TGTGCCAGCAGTTATAGGGCAGGGGGACCCTATGGCTACACCTTC. This translates into CASSYRAGGPYGYTF.

Remarks on this clonotype: Given a much more abundant clone one base away, this may be a read error. V usage is TRBV5-1 and J usage is TRBJ2-7, with a tentative D call TRBD1 (5 bases). Trimming shortened V by 4 bases and J by 7 bases, and 18 bases separated the two germline ends. CDR1 and CDR2 (germline): SGHRS, YFSETQ. This CDR3 is built from 14 residues. CDR3 nucleotides: TGCGCCAGCAGCCTTGGGGCAGCGAACAATGAGCAGTACTTC. Its translation is CASSLGAANNEQYF.

The rearrangement links TRBV24-1 to TRBJ2-2; D is possibly TRBD1 (5 bases). This CDR3 has 16 amino acids. The V gene lost 1 base and the J gene lost 3 bases, with 11 bases spanning the gap. Germline CDR1 and CDR2: KGHDR and SFDVKD. CDR3 in amino acids: CATSDLKGSDTGELFF. The CDR3 nucleotides are TGTGCCACCAGTGATTTAAAGGGGTCGGACACCGGGGAGCTGTTTTTT.

The V and J genes are TRBV18 and TRBJ2-3; 11 bases match TRBD2. Per the germline V gene, CDR1 is KGHSH and CDR2 is LQKENI. The CDR3 extends over 15 amino acids. After removal of 4 bases from V and 6 bases from J, the junction contained 6 bases not matched to a gene. The CDR3 region has the DNA TGTGCCAGCTCACATAGAACTAGCGGGGGTGATACGCAGTATTTT. It specifies CASSHRTSGGDTQYF.

This clonotype showed up just a few times. CDR3 nucleotides: TGCAGTGCTAGAGATCCCTTCGGGGGACCCCACATATACGAGCAGTACTTC. Translated, it gives CSARDPFGGPHIYEQYF. The chain couples TRBV20-1 to TRBJ2-7; D might be TRBD2 (6 bases). The germline V and J ends were trimmed by 0 bases and 4 bases, with 22 bases remaining between them. The CDR3 has 17 residues. From germline, CDR1 is DFQATT and CDR2 SNEGSKA (reference sequence).